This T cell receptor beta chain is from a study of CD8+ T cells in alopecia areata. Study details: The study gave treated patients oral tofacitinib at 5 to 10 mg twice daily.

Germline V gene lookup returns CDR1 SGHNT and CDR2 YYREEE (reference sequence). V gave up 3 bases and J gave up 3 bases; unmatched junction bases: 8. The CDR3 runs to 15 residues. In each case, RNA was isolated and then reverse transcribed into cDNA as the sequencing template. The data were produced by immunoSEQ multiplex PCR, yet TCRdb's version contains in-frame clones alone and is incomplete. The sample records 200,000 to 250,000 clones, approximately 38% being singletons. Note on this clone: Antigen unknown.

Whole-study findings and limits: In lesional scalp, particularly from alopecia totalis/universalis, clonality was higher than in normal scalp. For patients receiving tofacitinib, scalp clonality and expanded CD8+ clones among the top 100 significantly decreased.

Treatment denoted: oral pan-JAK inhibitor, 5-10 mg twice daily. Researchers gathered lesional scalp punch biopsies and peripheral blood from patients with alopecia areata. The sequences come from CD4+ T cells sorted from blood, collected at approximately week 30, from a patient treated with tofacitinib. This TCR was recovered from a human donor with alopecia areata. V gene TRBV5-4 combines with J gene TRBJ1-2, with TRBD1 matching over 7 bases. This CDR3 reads CASSWGEQGHYGYTF. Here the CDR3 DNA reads TGTGCCAGCAGCTGGGGAGAACAGGGGCACTATGGCTACACCTTC. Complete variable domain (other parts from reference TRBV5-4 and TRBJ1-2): ETGVTQSPTHLIKTRGQQVTLRCSSQSGHNTVSWYQQALGQGPQFIFQYYREEENGRGNFPPRFSGLQFPNYSSELNVNALELDDSALYLCASSWGEQGHYGYTFGSGTRLTVV.